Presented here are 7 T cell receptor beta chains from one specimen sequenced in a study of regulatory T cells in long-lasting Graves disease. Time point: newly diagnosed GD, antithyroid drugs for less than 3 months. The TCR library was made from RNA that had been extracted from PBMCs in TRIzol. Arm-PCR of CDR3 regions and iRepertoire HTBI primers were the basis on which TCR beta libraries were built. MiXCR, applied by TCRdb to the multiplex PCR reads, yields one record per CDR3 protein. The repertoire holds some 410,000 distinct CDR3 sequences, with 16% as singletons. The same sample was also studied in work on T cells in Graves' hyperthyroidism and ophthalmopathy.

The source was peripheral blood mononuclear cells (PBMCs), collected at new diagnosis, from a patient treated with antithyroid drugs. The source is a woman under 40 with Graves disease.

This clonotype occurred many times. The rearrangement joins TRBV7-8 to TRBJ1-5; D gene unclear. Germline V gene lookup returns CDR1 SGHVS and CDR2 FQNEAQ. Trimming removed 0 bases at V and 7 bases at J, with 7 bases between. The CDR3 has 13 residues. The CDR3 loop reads CASSLARGQPQHF. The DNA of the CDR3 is TGTGCCAGCAGCTTAGCGCGGGGACAGCCCCAGCATTTT.

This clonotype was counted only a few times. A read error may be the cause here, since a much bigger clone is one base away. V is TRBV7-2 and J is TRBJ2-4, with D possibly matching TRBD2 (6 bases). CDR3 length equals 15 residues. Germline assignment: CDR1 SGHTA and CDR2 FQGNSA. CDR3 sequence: CASSFPMGGKSIQYF. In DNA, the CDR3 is TGTGCCAGCAGCTTCCCGATGGGAGGCAAAAGCATTCAGTACTTC.

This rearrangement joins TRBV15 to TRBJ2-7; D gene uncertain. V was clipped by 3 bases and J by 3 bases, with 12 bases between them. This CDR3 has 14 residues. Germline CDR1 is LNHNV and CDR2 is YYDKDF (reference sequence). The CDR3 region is CATSSRIYGYEQYF. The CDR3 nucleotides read TGTGCCACCAGCAGCAGGATTTACGGCTACGAGCAGTACTTC.

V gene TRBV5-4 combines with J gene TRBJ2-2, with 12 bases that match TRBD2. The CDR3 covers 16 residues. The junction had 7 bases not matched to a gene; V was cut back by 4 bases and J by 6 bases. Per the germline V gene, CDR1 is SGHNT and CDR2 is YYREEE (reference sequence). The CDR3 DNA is TGTGCCAGCAGCCGAGTGACTAGCGGGAGTTCCGGGGAGCTGTTTTTT. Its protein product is CASSRVTSGSSGELFF.

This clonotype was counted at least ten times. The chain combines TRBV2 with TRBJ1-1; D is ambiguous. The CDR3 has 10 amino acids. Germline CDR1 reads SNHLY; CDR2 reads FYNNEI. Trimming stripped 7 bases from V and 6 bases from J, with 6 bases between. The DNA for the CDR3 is TGTGCCAGCACAGCTGCTGAAGCTTTCTTT. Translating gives CASTAAEAFF.

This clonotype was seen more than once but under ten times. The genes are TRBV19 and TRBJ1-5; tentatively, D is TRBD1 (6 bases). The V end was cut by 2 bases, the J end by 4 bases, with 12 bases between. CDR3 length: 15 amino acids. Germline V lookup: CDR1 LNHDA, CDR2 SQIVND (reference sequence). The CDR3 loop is CASSIKGGGNQPQHF. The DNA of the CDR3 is TGTGCCAGTAGTATAAAAGGGGGAGGAAATCAGCCCCAGCATTTT.

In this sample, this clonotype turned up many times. CDR3 sequence reads: CSAKPGQGLGQPQHF. DNA of the CDR3: TGCAGTGCGAAACCGGGACAGGGCTTAGGGCAGCCCCAGCATTTT. The genes are TRBV20-1 and TRBJ1-5, with 9 bases identical to TRBD1. Unmatched junction bases numbered 13, after V lost 6 bases and J lost 7 bases. Looked up from germline, CDR1 is DFQATT and CDR2 is SNEGSKA (reference sequence). The CDR3 spans 15 residues.